This paragraph reports one T cell receptor beta chain. Its antigen is currently unknown. The data derive from a study of cytomegalovirus exposure and HLA in healthy donors. Sequenced by immunoSEQ multiplex PCR; TCRdb stores in-frame clones only, minus some. The sample includes around 160,000 clones, about 90% of them seen just once. The germline V gene has CDR1 MNHEY and CDR2 SVGAGI. V gave up 10 bases and J gave up 3 bases, with 13 bases separating them. The CDR3 consists of 12 residues. The donors were in the approximately 120-subject validation cohort, distinct from the approximately 700-subject first cohort. General study results and limits: Cytomegalovirus association was assigned to about 150 TCR beta chains.

The TCR originated in a woman aged 18 to 35 in good health and CMV-seropositive. This chain links TRBV6-5 with TRBJ2-7; D possibly corresponds to TRBD1 (5 bases). Sequencing used PBMCs. CDR3 in amino acids: CATRRDSYEQYF. CDR3 in DNA: TGTGCCACCCGCAGGGATAGCTACGAGCAGTACTTC.